Listed below are T cell receptor beta chains from one sample, sequenced in a study of radiotherapy plus CTLA-4 blockade in lung cancer. Sequencing was performed with immunoSEQ multiplex PCR; in TCRdb, only in-frame clones are kept and a portion is missing. The data hold tens of thousands of clones, with 72% observed a single time. Sequenced material: peripheral blood, taken from a patient treated with radiotherapy plus ipilimumab. Receptors were obtained from a human donor with non-small cell lung cancer who had stable disease on radiotherapy plus ipilimumab. Both conserved end residues are part of each CDR3. A D gene is named only where the DNA matches it firmly. Only some rows state a clone size, as once, few, many or a class for expanded clones.

V: TRBV7-6
size: -
D: -
J: TRBJ1-3
CDR3: CASSYRTDAGSNTIYF
DNA: TGTGCCAGCAGCTATAGGACAGACGCTGGGTCGAACACCATATATTTT

V: TRBV9
size: many
D: -
J: TRBJ1-3
CDR3: CASSQNPGSQPGNTIYF
DNA: TGTGCCAGCAGTCAGAATCCGGGATCCCAGCCTGGAAACACCATATATTTT

V: TRBV5-1
size: -
D: TRBD2
J: TRBJ2-5
CDR3: CASSSQAGRETQYF
DNA: TGCGCCAGCAGCTCCCAAGCGGGGAGGGAGACCCAGTACTTC

V: TRBV11-3
size: -
D: -
J: TRBJ2-5
CDR3: CASSLSGFLETQYF
DNA: TGTGCCAGCAGCCTATCAGGGTTTTTAGAGACCCAGTACTTC

V: TRBV5-1
size: -
D: -
J: TRBJ1-2
CDR3: CASSYVGQTIYGYTF
DNA: TGCGCCAGCAGCTACGTAGGACAGACAATCTATGGCTACACCTTC

V: TRBV2
size: -
D: -
J: TRBJ2-7
CDR3: CASTWGLSSSYEQYF
DNA: TGTGCCAGCACCTGGGGACTTTCTAGCTCCTACGAGCAGTACTTC

V: TRBV10-2
size: once
D: -
J: TRBJ2-7
CDR3: CASRLDLLARNQYF
DNA: TGCGCCAGCCGACTCGATTTACTTGCACGCAACCAGTACTTC

V: TRBV9
size: -
D: TRBD2
J: TRBJ2-3
CDR3: CASSPQPWARGGSADTQYF
DNA: TGTGCCAGCAGCCCACAACCCTGGGCGCGCGGGGGGTCCGCAGATACGCAGTATTTT

V: TRBV30
size: -
D: -
J: TRBJ1-2
CDR3: CAWSAKLYGYTF
DNA: TGTGCCTGGAGTGCCAAGCTCTATGGCTACACCTTC

V: TRBV7-2
size: -
D: -
J: TRBJ1-1
CDR3: CASSVYGGSTEAFF
DNA: TGTGCCAGCAGCGTCTACGGGGGTAGCACTGAAGCTTTCTTT

V: TRBV19
size: few
D: -
J: TRBJ1-2
CDR3: CASSIPGHRVNYGYTF
DNA: TGTGCCAGTAGTATTCCGGGACATCGCGTGAACTATGGCTACACCTTC

V: TRBV7-9
size: -
D: TRBD1
J: TRBJ1-1
CDR3: CASSVGQSNTEAFF
DNA: TGTGCCAGCAGCGTGGGACAGAGTAACACTGAAGCTTTCTTT

V: TRBV12-1
size: -
D: -
J: TRBJ1-2
CDR3: CASSYSPGGGHTF
DNA: TGTGCCAGCAGCTACTCCCCAGGGGGCGGCCACACCTTC

V: TRBV5-4
size: -
D: TRBD1
J: TRBJ1-1
CDR3: CASSLTGVVNTEAFF
DNA: TGTGCCAGCAGCTTGACAGGGGTTGTGAACACTGAAGCTTTCTTT

V: TRBV5-1
size: few
D: TRBD1
J: TRBJ1-4
CDR3: CASSQTGTGGQKLFF
DNA: TGCGCCAGCAGCCAGACCGGGACAGGGGGCCAAAAACTGTTTTTT

V: TRBV4-1
size: -
D: TRBD1
J: TRBJ1-5
CDR3: CASSQEGTGGFQPQHF
DNA: TGCGCCAGCAGCCAAGAAGGGACAGGGGGATTTCAGCCCCAGCATTTT

V: TRBV30
size: -
D: -
J: TRBJ1-2
CDR3: CAWTPRGSYGYTF
DNA: TGTGCCTGGACCCCAAGGGGGTCCTATGGCTACACCTTC

V: TRBV27
size: once
D: -
J: TRBJ1-2
CDR3: CASRDFGSPYGYTF
DNA: TGTGCCAGCAGAGACTTCGGGAGCCCCTATGGCTACACCTTC

V: TRBV18
size: -
D: -
J: TRBJ2-5
CDR3: CASSPPINQETQYF
DNA: TGTGCCAGCTCACCACCTATTAACCAAGAGACCCAGTACTTC

V: TRBV4-3
size: -
D: -
J: TRBJ1-1
CDR3: CASSQDGGVNTEAFF
DNA: TGCGCCAGCAGCCAAGATGGGGGCGTGAACACTGAAGCTTTCTTT

V: TRBV11-2
size: -
D: -
J: TRBJ1-2
CDR3: CASAPGHILAGYTF
DNA: TGTGCCAGCGCACCGGGACATATCCTTGCGGGCTACACCTTC

V: TRBV13
size: -
D: -
J: TRBJ2-7
CDR3: CASSGGDKAYEQYF
DNA: TGTGCCAGCAGTGGGGGGGACAAAGCCTACGAGCAGTACTTC

V: TRBV18
size: -
D: -
J: TRBJ2-2
CDR3: CASSPRPRTGNTGELFF
DNA: TGTGCCAGCTCACCACGGCCGAGGACTGGGAACACCGGGGAGCTGTTTTTT

V: TRBV7-9
size: -
D: -
J: TRBJ1-5
CDR3: CASSLAGNNQPQHF
DNA: TGTGCCAGCAGCTTAGCTGGCAACAATCAGCCCCAGCATTTT

V: TRBV2
size: -
D: -
J: TRBJ2-7
CDR3: CASNGQSAYEQYF
DNA: TGTGCCAGCAATGGACAATCCGCCTACGAGCAGTACTTC

V: TRBV29-1
size: -
D: TRBD1
J: TRBJ1-2
CDR3: CSVHRDRDNGYTF
DNA: TGCAGCGTGCACCGGGACAGGGATAACGGCTACACCTTC

V: TRBV6-5
size: many
D: -
J: TRBJ1-3
CDR3: CASSYSEGSGNTIYF
DNA: TGTGCCAGCAGTTACTCGGAGGGTTCTGGAAACACCATATATTTT

V: TRBV7-9
size: -
D: TRBD1
J: TRBJ2-1
CDR3: CASRDRGMNEQFF
DNA: TGTGCCAGCAGAGACAGGGGTATGAATGAGCAGTTCTTC

V: TRBV30
size: few
D: TRBD1
J: TRBJ1-6
CDR3: CAWSTPGQGARGSPLHF
DNA: TGTGCCTGGAGTACCCCGGGACAGGGGGCCAGAGGTTCACCCCTCCACTTT

V: TRBV28
size: -
D: -
J: TRBJ1-1
CDR3: CASSSMRGINTEAFF
DNA: TGTGCCAGCAGTTCGATGAGGGGGATCAACACTGAAGCTTTCTTT

V: TRBV27
size: -
D: -
J: TRBJ2-5
CDR3: CASSYAGWETQYF
DNA: TGTGCCAGCAGTTATGCGGGTTGGGAGACCCAGTACTTC

V: TRBV6-4
size: few
D: -
J: TRBJ1-5
CDR3: CASSEEENQPQHF
DNA: TGTGCCAGCAGTGAGGAGGAAAATCAGCCCCAGCATTTT

V: TRBV5-1
size: -
D: -
J: TRBJ1-1
CDR3: CASSLQGSGRGTEAFF
DNA: TGCGCCAGCAGCTTGCAGGGCTCGGGGAGGGGCACTGAAGCTTTCTTT

V: TRBV7-6
size: -
D: TRBD1
J: TRBJ2-1
CDR3: CASSSGQGITRSYNEQFF
DNA: TGTGCCAGCAGCTCGGGACAGGGGATTACCCGATCCTACAATGAGCAGTTCTTC

V: TRBV11-3
size: -
D: -
J: TRBJ1-3
CDR3: CATSGGSAGNTIYF
DNA: TGTGCCACCAGCGGCGGTAGCGCTGGAAACACCATATATTTT

V: TRBV7-9
size: -
D: TRBD1
J: TRBJ2-2
CDR3: CASSITGTVNTGELFF
DNA: TGTGCCAGCAGCATCACCGGGACAGTCAACACCGGGGAGCTGTTTTTT

V: TRBV6-1
size: -
D: TRBD1
J: TRBJ2-1
CDR3: CASSEYVQGAYNEQFF
DNA: TGTGCCAGCAGTGAATACGTACAGGGGGCATACAATGAGCAGTTCTTC

V: TRBV4-1
size: few
D: TRBD2
J: TRBJ2-5
CDR3: CASSQDPGTSKETQYF
DNA: TGCGCCAGCAGCCAAGATCCCGGGACTAGCAAAGAGACCCAGTACTTC

V: TRBV2
size: -
D: TRBD1
J: TRBJ2-7
CDR3: CASRIDRGAYEQYF
DNA: TGTGCCAGCAGGATCGACAGGGGGGCCTACGAGCAGTACTTC

V: TRBV6-6
size: -
D: TRBD2
J: TRBJ2-1
CDR3: CASNLGGGSSEQFF
DNA: TGTGCCAGCAATCTCGGGGGGGGGTCAAGTGAGCAGTTCTTC

V: TRBV5-6
size: -
D: TRBD1
J: TRBJ2-4
CDR3: CASSLRQGVKNIQYF
DNA: TGTGCCAGCAGCCTCCGACAGGGTGTGAAAAACATTCAGTACTTC

V: TRBV30
size: -
D: -
J: TRBJ1-6
CDR3: CAWSVLWPGNSPLHF
DNA: TGTGCCTGGAGTGTACTTTGGCCAGGTAATTCACCCCTCCACTTT

V: TRBV5-6
size: once
D: TRBD1
J: TRBJ1-6
CDR3: CASSRETGANNSPLHF
DNA: TGTGCCAGCAGCCGAGAGACAGGGGCAAATAATTCACCCCTCCACTTT

V: TRBV18
size: -
D: -
J: TRBJ2-2
CDR3: CASSDTARGELFF
DNA: TGTGCCAGCTCTGACACTGCGCGTGGGGAGCTGTTTTTT

V: TRBV7-2
size: -
D: TRBD2
J: TRBJ2-5
CDR3: CASSIRRRGVETQYF
DNA: TGTGCCAGCAGCATACGGAGGCGGGGGGTAGAGACCCAGTACTTC

V: TRBV6-1
size: -
D: -
J: TRBJ2-7
CDR3: CASRHRSNEQYF
DNA: TGTGCCAGCAGGCACCGGTCCAACGAGCAGTACTTC

V: TRBV5-6
size: -
D: -
J: TRBJ2-7
CDR3: CASSPTSGSAEQYF
DNA: TGTGCCAGCAGCCCAACTTCGGGGTCCGCCGAGCAGTACTTC

V: TRBV9
size: -
D: TRBD2
J: TRBJ2-1
CDR3: CASSVDPSTSGEQFF
DNA: TGTGCCAGCAGCGTAGACCCCTCGACTAGCGGTGAGCAGTTCTTC

V: TRBV27
size: -
D: -
J: TRBJ2-3
CDR3: CASSLGRGRTDTQYF
DNA: TGTGCCAGCAGTTTAGGCAGGGGGAGGACAGATACGCAGTATTTT

V: TRBV30
size: few
D: -
J: TRBJ2-7
CDR3: CAWSDGSSYEQYF
DNA: TGTGCCTGGAGTGACGGGAGCTCCTACGAGCAGTACTTC

V: TRBV30
size: few
D: -
J: TRBJ2-7
CDR3: CAWSVLGPYEQYF
DNA: TGTGCCTGGAGTGTACTAGGCCCCTACGAGCAGTACTTC

V: TRBV5-1
size: few
D: -
J: TRBJ2-2
CDR3: CASSLSQGNTGELFF
DNA: TGCGCCAGCAGCTTGTCACAGGGGAACACCGGGGAGCTGTTTTTT

V: TRBV27
size: -
D: TRBD1
J: TRBJ2-1
CDR3: CASSPPSTGLEQFF
DNA: TGTGCCAGCAGTCCCCCCTCGACAGGGCTTGAGCAGTTCTTC